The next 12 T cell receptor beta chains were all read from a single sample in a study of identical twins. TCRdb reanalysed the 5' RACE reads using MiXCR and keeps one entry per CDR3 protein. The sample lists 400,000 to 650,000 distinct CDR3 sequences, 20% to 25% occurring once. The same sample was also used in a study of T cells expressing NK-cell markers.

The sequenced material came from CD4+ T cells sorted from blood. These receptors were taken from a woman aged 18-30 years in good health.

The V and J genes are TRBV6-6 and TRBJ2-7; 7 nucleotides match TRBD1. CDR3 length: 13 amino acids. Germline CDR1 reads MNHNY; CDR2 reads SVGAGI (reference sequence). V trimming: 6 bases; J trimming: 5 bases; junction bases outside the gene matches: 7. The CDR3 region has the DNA TGTGCCAGCAGGACAGGGTTTGGGCACGAGCAGTACTTC. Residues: CASRTGFGHEQYF.

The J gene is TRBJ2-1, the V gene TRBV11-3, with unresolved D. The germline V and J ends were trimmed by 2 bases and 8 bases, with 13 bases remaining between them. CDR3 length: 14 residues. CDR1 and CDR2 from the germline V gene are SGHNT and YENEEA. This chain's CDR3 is CASSLLSPPDEQFF. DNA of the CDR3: TGTGCCAGCAGCTTACTTTCCCCCCCCGATGAGCAGTTCTTC. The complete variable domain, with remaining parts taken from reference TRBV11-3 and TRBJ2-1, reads EAGVVQSPRYKIIEKKQPVAFWCNPISGHNTLYWYLQNLGQGPELLIRYENEEAVDDSQLPKDRFSAERLKGVDSTLKIQPAELGDSAVYLCASSLLSPPDEQFFGPGTRLTVL.

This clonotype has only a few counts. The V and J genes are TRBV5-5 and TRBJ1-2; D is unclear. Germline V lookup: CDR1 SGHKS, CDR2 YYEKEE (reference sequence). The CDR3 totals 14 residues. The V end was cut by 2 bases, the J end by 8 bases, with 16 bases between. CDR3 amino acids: CASSFSAVESGYTF. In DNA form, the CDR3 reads TGTGCCAGCAGCTTCTCGGCGGTAGAGAGCGGCTACACCTTC.

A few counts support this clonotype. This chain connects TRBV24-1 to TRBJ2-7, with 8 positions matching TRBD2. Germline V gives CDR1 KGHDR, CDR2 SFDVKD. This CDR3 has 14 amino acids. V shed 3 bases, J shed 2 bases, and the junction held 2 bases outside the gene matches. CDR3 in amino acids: CATSDRGGAYEQYF. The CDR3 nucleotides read TGTGCCACCAGTGATCGGGGGGGAGCCTACGAGCAGTACTTC.

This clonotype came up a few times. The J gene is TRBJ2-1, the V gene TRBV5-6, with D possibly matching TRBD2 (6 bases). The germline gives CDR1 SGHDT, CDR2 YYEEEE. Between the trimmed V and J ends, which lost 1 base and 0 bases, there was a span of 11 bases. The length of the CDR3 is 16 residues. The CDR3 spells CASSLRVGSSYNEQFF. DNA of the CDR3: TGTGCCAGCAGCTTGAGGGTCGGGAGCTCCTACAATGAGCAGTTCTTC.

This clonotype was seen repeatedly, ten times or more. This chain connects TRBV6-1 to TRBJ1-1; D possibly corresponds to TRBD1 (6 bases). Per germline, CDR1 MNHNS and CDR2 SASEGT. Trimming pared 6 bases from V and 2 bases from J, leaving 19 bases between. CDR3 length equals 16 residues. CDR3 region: CASSFLRGGGNTEAFF. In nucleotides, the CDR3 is TGTGCCAGCAGCTTCCTAAGGGGGGGAGGAAACACTGAAGCTTTCTTT.

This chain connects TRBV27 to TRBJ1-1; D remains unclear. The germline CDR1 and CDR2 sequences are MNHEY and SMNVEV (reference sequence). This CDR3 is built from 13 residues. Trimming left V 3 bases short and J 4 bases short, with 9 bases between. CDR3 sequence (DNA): TGTGCCAGCAGTTTCGGAGTGGCCACTGAAGCTTTCTTT. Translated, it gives CASSFGVATEAFF.

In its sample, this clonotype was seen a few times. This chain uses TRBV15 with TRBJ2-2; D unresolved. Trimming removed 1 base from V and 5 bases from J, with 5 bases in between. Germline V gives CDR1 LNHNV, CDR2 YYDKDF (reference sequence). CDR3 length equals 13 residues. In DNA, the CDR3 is TGTGCCACCAGCAGAGTAATAACCGGGGAGCTGTTTTTT. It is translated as CATSRVITGELFF.

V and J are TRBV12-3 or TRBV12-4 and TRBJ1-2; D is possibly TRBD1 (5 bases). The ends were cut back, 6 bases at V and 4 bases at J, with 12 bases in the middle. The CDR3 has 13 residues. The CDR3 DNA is TGTGCCAGCAGCCTACAGGCGCTCTATGGCTACACCTTC. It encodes CASSLQALYGYTF.

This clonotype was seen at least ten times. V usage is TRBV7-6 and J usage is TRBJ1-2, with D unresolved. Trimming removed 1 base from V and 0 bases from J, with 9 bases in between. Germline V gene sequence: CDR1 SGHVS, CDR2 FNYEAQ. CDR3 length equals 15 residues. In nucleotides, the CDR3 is TGTGCCAGCAGCTTAGACGGTCCAGCTAACTATGGCTACACCTTC. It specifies CASSLDGPANYGYTF. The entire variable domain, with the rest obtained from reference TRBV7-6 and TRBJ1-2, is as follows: GAGVSQSPRYKVTKRGQDVALRCDPISGHVSLYWYRQALGQGPEFLTYFNYEAQQDKSGLPNDRFSAERPEGSISTLTIQRTEQRDSAMYRCASSLDGPANYGYTFGSGTRLTVV.

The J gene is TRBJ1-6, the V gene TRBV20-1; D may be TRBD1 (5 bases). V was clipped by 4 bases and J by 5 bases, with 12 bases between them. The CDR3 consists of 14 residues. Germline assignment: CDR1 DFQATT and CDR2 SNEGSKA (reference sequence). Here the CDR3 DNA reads TGCAGTGCTAAGCGAGGACAAAATAATTCACCCCTCCACTTT. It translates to CSAKRGQNNSPLHF.

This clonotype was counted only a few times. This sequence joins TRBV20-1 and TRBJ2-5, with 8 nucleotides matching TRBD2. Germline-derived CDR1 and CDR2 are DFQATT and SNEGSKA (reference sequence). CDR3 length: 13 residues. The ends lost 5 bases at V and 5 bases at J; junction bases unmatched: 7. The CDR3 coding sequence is TGCAGTGCTCCTACCCCGGGGGGGGAGACCCAGTACTTC. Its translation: CSAPTPGGETQYF.